These T cell receptor beta chains were read from a single sample in a study of Ad26.COV2.S vaccination and SARS-CoV-2 variants. Libraries were prepared by immunoSEQ multiplex PCR; TCRdb keeps only in-frame clonotypes and omits some of them. Here the sample spans 400,000 to 450,000 clones, about nine tenths being singletons. Here the sequenced sample was peripheral blood, taken in a trial of Ad26.COV2.S vaccine versus placebo. The receptors here all came from a person aged 18-60 years who received the Ad26.COV2.S COVID-19 vaccine or a placebo. CDR3s include the opening cysteine and the closing phenylalanine or tryptophan. D genes are given only for firm matches. The size entry is marked missing in some rows and otherwise reads once, few, many or a size class.

d_call	v_call	j_call	clone_size	cdr3_aa	cdr3_nt
-	TRBV29-1	TRBJ2-2	-	CSTTDPNTGELFF	TGCAGCACGACGGACCCTAACACCGGGGAGCTGTTTTTT
-	TRBV5-1	TRBJ2-1	-	CASSPFEASEQFF	TGCGCCAGCAGCCCTTTCGAGGCTAGTGAGCAGTTCTTC
-	TRBV3-1/TRBV3-2	TRBJ1-3	-	CASSQGSRGGNTIYF	TGTGCCAGCAGCCAAGGGTCCAGGGGAGGAAACACCATATATTTT
TRBD1	TRBV5-4	TRBJ2-7	-	CASSSPGQSYEQYF	TGTGCCAGCAGCTCCCCGGGACAGTCCTACGAGCAGTACTTC
-	TRBV5-6	TRBJ2-1	once	CASSLDPSVSYNEQFF	TGTGCCAGCAGCTTGGACCCTAGCGTCTCCTACAATGAGCAGTTCTTC
TRBD2	TRBV6-1	TRBJ2-7	-	CASSERLADYEQYF	TGTGCCAGCAGTGAGCGACTAGCGGACTACGAGCAGTACTTC
-	TRBV6-5	TRBJ1-2	-	CATFRPGDFKYGYTF	TGTGCCACATTCAGGCCAGGAGATTTTAAGTATGGCTACACCTTC
TRBD1	TRBV4-2	TRBJ2-7	-	CASSPRTGGAYEQYF	TGTGCCAGCAGCCCCCGGACAGGGGGCGCCTACGAGCAGTACTTC
TRBD2	TRBV11-3	TRBJ2-1	-	CASSPRTSGLNNEQFF	TGTGCCAGCAGCCCCAGGACTAGCGGATTAAACAATGAGCAGTTCTTC
TRBD2	TRBV5-1	TRBJ2-5	-	CASSLVIAGGPGETQYF	TGCGCCAGCAGCTTGGTGATAGCGGGAGGGCCGGGGGAGACCCAGTACTTC
-	TRBV14	TRBJ2-7	-	CASSRNPTYEQYF	TGTGCCAGCAGTCGGAATCCGACATACGAGCAGTACTTC
-	TRBV10-3	TRBJ2-1	-	CATLYRDNEQFF	TGTGCCACCTTGTACAGGGACAATGAGCAGTTCTTC
TRBD2	TRBV25-1	TRBJ2-1	-	CASSPTAGHGYNEQFF	TGTGCCAGCAGTCCCACAGCGGGGCACGGCTACAATGAGCAGTTCTTC
TRBD1	TRBV7-9	TRBJ2-7	-	CASSSTGFYEQYF	TGTGCCAGCAGCTCGACAGGGTTCTACGAGCAGTACTTC
TRBD2	TRBV29-1	TRBJ2-7	-	CSVTIAGSSYEQYF	TGCAGCGTGACGATAGCGGGTAGCTCCTACGAGCAGTACTTC
TRBD2	TRBV27	TRBJ2-3	-	CASSLLAGDRADTQYF	TGTGCCAGCAGTTTACTAGCGGGAGATCGGGCAGATACGCAGTATTTT
TRBD2	TRBV5-5	TRBJ2-2	-	CASSLVLAGATGELFF	TGTGCCAGCAGCTTGGTACTAGCGGGAGCCACCGGGGAGCTGTTTTTT
-	TRBV4-3	TRBJ2-1	-	CASSQDSSYNEQFF	TGCGCCAGCAGCCAAGATTCTAGTTACAATGAGCAGTTCTTC
-	TRBV6-5	TRBJ1-1	-	CASTSLGHPNTEAFF	TGTGCCAGCACCTCACTCGGACACCCGAACACTGAAGCTTTCTTT
-	TRBV10-3	TRBJ1-1	-	CAITDGTGNTEAFF	TGTGCCATAACTGACGGGACGGGGAACACTGAAGCTTTCTTT
-	TRBV10-3	TRBJ1-2	once	CAISESRSGYGYTF	TGTGCCATCAGTGAGTCAAGGTCAGGGTATGGCTACACCTTC
-	TRBV9	TRBJ1-2	-	CASSVDSISTAANYGYTF	TGTGCCAGCAGCGTAGATAGTATTTCGACAGCAGCTAACTATGGCTACACCTTC
TRBD1	TRBV5-5	TRBJ1-5	-	CASSSGTGGQPQHF	TGTGCCAGCAGCTCAGGGACAGGGGGTCAGCCCCAGCATTTT
-	TRBV28	TRBJ2-5	-	CASSPNRPQPQETQYF	TGTGCCAGCAGCCCAAACAGACCCCAACCCCAAGAGACCCAGTACTTC
-	TRBV12-3/TRBV12-4	TRBJ2-7	-	CASSFPGNEQYF	TGTGCCAGCAGTTTTCCAGGGAACGAGCAGTACTTC
-	TRBV29-1	TRBJ2-5	-	CSVEPSGEPQETQYF	TGCAGCGTTGAACCCAGCGGAGAACCCCAAGAGACCCAGTACTTC
TRBD2	TRBV7-3	TRBJ2-2	-	CASSSGTSGRALGTGELFF	TGTGCCAGCAGCTCTGGGACTAGCGGGAGGGCCTTGGGCACCGGGGAGCTGTTTTTT
TRBD1	TRBV30	TRBJ2-5	-	CAWSHLRGPQETQYF	TGTGCCTGGAGTCATCTCAGGGGGCCTCAAGAGACCCAGTACTTC
TRBD2	TRBV30	TRBJ2-7	-	CACNPGLNPYEQYF	TGTGCCTGTAACCCGGGACTAAACCCGTACGAGCAGTACTTC
-	TRBV10-3	TRBJ2-3	-	CATAETPDTQYF	TGTGCCACCGCCGAGACTCCAGATACGCAGTATTTT
-	TRBV6-2/TRBV6-3	TRBJ1-1	-	CASSNPGPNTEAFF	TGTGCCAGCAGTAACCCAGGGCCGAACACTGAAGCTTTCTTT
-	TRBV6-2/TRBV6-3	TRBJ1-1	-	CASSTSRNTEAFF	TGTGCCAGCAGTACCTCACGTAACACTGAAGCTTTCTTT
-	TRBV11-2	TRBJ2-5	-	CASSLGQDQETQYF	TGTGCCAGCAGCTTAGGGCAGGACCAAGAGACCCAGTACTTC
TRBD2	TRBV13	TRBJ2-1	-	CASSLLAGGFNEQFF	TGTGCCAGCAGCCTCCTCGCGGGAGGATTCAATGAGCAGTTCTTC
TRBD2	TRBV6-2/TRBV6-3	TRBJ2-3	-	CASSRPTSGGTDTQYF	TGTGCCAGCAGCCGCCCGACTAGCGGGGGCACAGATACGCAGTATTTT
-	TRBV6-6	TRBJ2-2	-	CASSYYGANTGELFF	TGTGCCAGCAGTTACTACGGCGCGAACACCGGGGAGCTGTTTTTT
TRBD2	TRBV10-3	TRBJ2-1	-	CAISLAGGNEQFF	TGTGCCATCAGCCTAGCGGGAGGTAATGAGCAGTTCTTC
TRBD2	TRBV30	TRBJ2-2	once	CACPGRLAGTGELFF	TGTGCCTGCCCCGGGAGACTAGCGGGAACCGGGGAGCTGTTTTTT
-	TRBV14	TRBJ2-7	-	CASRSDHEQYF	TGTGCCAGCAGATCAGACCACGAGCAGTACTTC
-	TRBV18	TRBJ2-5	-	CASSPTGQETQYF	TGTGCCAGCTCACCAACAGGCCAAGAGACCCAGTACTTC
-	TRBV11-2	TRBJ2-7	-	CASSLVGLAYEQYF	TGTGCCAGCAGCTTAGTAGGGCTAGCCTACGAGCAGTACTTC
TRBD2	TRBV6-2/TRBV6-3	TRBJ2-1	-	CASSRDTPGAGASREQFF	TGTGCCAGCAGCAGGGATACCCCAGGAGCGGGAGCTTCCCGGGAGCAGTTCTTC
TRBD1	TRBV5-1	TRBJ1-1	-	CASSAGQGWNTEAFF	TGCGCCAGCAGCGCGGGACAGGGCTGGAACACTGAAGCTTTCTTT
-	TRBV15	TRBJ2-1	-	CATSRDPARLSYNEQFF	TGTGCCACCAGCAGAGATCCGGCTAGATTATCCTACAATGAGCAGTTCTTC
-	TRBV28	TRBJ1-1	-	CASSKRKTEAFF	TGTGCCAGCAGTAAAAGGAAGACTGAAGCTTTCTTT
TRBD2	TRBV6-5	TRBJ2-1	-	CASSLIAGLYNEQFF	TGTGCCAGCAGTTTAATAGCGGGGCTATACAATGAGCAGTTCTTC
TRBD2	TRBV5-6	TRBJ2-5	-	CASSLGTSGRALETQYF	TGTGCCAGCAGCTTAGGGACTAGCGGGAGGGCCTTGGAGACCCAGTACTTC
-	TRBV4-1	TRBJ1-1	-	CASSPSENTEAFF	TGCGCCAGCAGCCCGTCAGAGAACACTGAAGCTTTCTTT
-	TRBV6-5	TRBJ2-3	-	CASSPAPHSTDTQYF	TGTGCCAGCAGCCCGGCTCCCCATAGCACAGATACGCAGTATTTT
-	TRBV19	TRBJ1-3	-	CASSIWGPKRGSLLGSGNTIYF	TGTGCCAGTAGTATCTGGGGTCCTAAGAGAGGCTCTCTCCTTGGCTCTGGAAACACCATATATTTT